In this sample, the clone carrying this TCR beta chain turned up a few times. The source of the sample is a study of cytomegalovirus exposure and HLA in healthy donors. Libraries were prepared by immunoSEQ multiplex PCR; TCRdb keeps only in-frame clonotypes and omits some of them. The sample yields 140,000 or so clones, roughly nine tenths seen once. CDR3 length: 15 amino acids. Germline V gene data show CDR1 as SNHLY and CDR2 as FYNNEI. V dropped 6 bases and J dropped 7; count of bases not matched to a gene: 9. Sequences were obtained from PBMCs. The receptor was isolated from a man aged 18 to 29 in good health and CMV-seronegative. This chain uses TRBV2 with TRBJ1-6, with 7 bases aligning to TRBD1. CDR3 sequence: CASRRGGQANSPLHF. CDR3 coding DNA: TGTGCCAGCAGGAGGGGCGGACAGGCCAATTCACCCCTCCACTTT.